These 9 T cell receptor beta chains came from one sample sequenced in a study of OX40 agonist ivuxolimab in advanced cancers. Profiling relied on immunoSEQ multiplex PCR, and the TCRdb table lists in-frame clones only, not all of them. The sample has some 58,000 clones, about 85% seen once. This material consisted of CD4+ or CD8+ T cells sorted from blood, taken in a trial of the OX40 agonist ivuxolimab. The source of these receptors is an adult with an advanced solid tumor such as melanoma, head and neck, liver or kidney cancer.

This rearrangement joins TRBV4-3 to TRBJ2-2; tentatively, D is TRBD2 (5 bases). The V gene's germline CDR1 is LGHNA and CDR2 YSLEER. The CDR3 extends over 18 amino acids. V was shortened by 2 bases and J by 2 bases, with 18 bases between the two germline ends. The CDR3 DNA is TGCGCCAGCAGCCAACAGGATATGAGGGCCTTAAACACCGGGGAGCTGTTTTTT. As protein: CASSQQDMRALNTGELFF.

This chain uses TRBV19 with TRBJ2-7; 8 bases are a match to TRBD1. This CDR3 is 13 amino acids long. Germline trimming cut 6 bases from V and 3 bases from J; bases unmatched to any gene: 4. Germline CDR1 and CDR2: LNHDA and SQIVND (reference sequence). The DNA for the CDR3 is TGTGCCAGTAGCAACGACAGGGGCTACGAGCAGTACTTC. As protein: CASSNDRGYEQYF.

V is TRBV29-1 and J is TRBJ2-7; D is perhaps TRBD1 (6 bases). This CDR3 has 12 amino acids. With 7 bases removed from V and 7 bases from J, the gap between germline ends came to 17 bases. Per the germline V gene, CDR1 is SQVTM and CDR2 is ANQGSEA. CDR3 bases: TGCAGCGGGGGGCGGCGCTTTCAGGAGCAGTACTTC. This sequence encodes CSGGRRFQEQYF.

CDR3 residues: CASSTGTSVETQYF. As DNA, the CDR3 is TGCGCCAGCAGCACGGGGACTAGCGTAGAGACCCAGTACTTC. This sequence joins TRBV5-1 and TRBJ2-5, with 10 bases aligning to TRBD2. Germline trimming cut 4 bases from V and 4 bases from J; bases unmatched to any gene: 4. CDR3 length equals 14 residues. The germline CDR1 and CDR2 sequences are SGHRS and YFSETQ.

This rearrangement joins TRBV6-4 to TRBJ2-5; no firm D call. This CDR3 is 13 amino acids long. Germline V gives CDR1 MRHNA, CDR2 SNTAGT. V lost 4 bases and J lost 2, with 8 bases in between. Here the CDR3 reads CASSATTQETQYF. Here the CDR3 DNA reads TGTGCCAGCAGTGCGACAACTCAAGAGACCCAGTACTTC.

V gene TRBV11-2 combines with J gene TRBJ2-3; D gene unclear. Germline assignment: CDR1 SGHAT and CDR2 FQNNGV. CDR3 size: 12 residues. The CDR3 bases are TGTGCAACTTCCCCTACAGACAATACGCAGTATTTT. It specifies CATSPTDNTQYF.

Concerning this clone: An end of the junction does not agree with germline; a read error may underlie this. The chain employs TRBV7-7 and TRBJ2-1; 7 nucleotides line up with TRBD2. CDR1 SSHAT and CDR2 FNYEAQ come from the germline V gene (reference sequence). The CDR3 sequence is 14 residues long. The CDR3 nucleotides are TGTGCTAGCAGTTCTTCCCTAGCGGTAAATGAGCAGTTCTTC. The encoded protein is CASSSSLAVNEQFF.

The CDR3 region has the DNA TGTGCCAGTACCACAGGGTACGGGGCCAACGTCCTGACTTTC. It encodes CASTTGYGANVLTF. V gene TRBV19 combines with J gene TRBJ2-6; the D gene is possibly TRBD1 (6 bases). Germline V lookup: CDR1 LNHDA, CDR2 SQIVND (reference sequence). CDR3 length: 14 residues. V lost 7 bases to trimming and J lost 4 bases, with 11 bases between them.

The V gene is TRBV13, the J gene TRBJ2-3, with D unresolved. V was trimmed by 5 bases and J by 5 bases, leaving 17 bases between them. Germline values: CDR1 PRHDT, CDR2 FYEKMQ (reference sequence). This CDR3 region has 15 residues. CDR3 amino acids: CASSPAVSGVDTQYF. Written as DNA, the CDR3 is TGTGCCAGCAGCCCCGCCGTATCGGGTGTAGATACGCAGTATTTT.